This passage covers 18 T cell receptor beta chains from one sample sequenced in a study of blood T cells in healthy people across ages. Sample-barcoded 5' priming and a J-beta primer mix drove a second PCR of about 7 to 12 cycles. TCRdb passed the 5' RACE reads through MiXCR, listing each CDR3 protein once. Of about 1.1 million distinct CDR3 sequences listed, roughly two fifths were seen once; the top ten hold around 13%. Material: blood. These receptors all stem from a man between 18 and 29 years old in good health.

This clonotype was counted only a few times. J is TRBJ2-4 and V is TRBV13; TRBD1 agrees at 7 bases. CDR1 and CDR2 from the germline V gene are PRHDT and FYEKMQ (reference sequence). The CDR3 runs 14 residues. V lost 6 bases to trimming and J lost 13 bases; unmatched junction nucleotides: 15. DNA of the CDR3: TGTGCCAGCAGGACAGGGAACGGGTATAGTGAGCAGTACTTC. It specifies CASRTGNGYSEQYF.

The chain couples TRBV12-3 or TRBV12-4 to TRBJ2-7; 10 bases line up with TRBD2. The CDR3 runs 12 residues. With V trimmed by 10 bases and J by 7 bases, 7 bases remained unmatched. CDR3 nucleotides: TGTGCCACCCAGCGGGGGGGCCGTGAGCAGTACTTC. Translating it yields CATQRGGREQYF.

The chain carries TRBV4-2 and TRBJ2-1, with D perhaps TRBD2 (5 bases). CDR3 length: 16 residues. V was shortened by 0 bases and J by 7 bases, with 16 bases between the two germline ends. Germline CDR1 is LGHNA and CDR2 is YNFKEQ. CDR3 region: CASSQDEGGPNNEQFF. DNA for the CDR3: TGTGCCAGCAGCCAAGATGAGGGCGGACCTAATAATGAGCAGTTCTTC.

The genes are TRBV7-2 and TRBJ1-1; D remains unclear. The ends were cut back, 1 base at V and 0 bases at J, with 9 bases in the middle. CDR1 and CDR2 (germline): SGHTA, FQGNSA. This CDR3 is built from 15 residues. The CDR3 bases are TGTGCCAGCAGCTTAGATCCGTATATGAACACTGAAGCTTTCTTT. Translating it yields CASSLDPYMNTEAFF.

This clonotype was counted a single time. An end of the junction does not agree with germline; a read error may underlie this. The chain recombines TRBV7-9 with TRBJ1-2; TRBD1 aligns across 7 bases. The CDR3 has 15 amino acids. Germline V lookup: CDR1 SEHNR, CDR2 FQNEAQ (reference sequence). CDR3 in DNA: TGTGCCAGCAGCTTAGCGCTACGGGACAGCTATGGCTACATCTTC. This codes for CASSLALRDSYGYIF. The full variable domain, its missing parts supplied by reference TRBV7-9 and TRBJ1-2, is DTGVSQNPRHKITKRGQNVTFRCDPISEHNRLYWYRQTLGQGPEFLTYFQNEAQLEKSRLLSDRFSAERPKGSFSTLEIQRTEQGDSAMYLCASSLALRDSYGYIFGSGTRLTVV.

The gene calls are TRBV3-1 and TRBJ2-5; D may be TRBD2 (6 bases). This CDR3 comprises 16 residues. The germline CDR1 and CDR2 sequences are LGHDT and YNNKEL (reference sequence). V lost 6 bases and J 5 bases, leaving 22 bases between the germline ends. The CDR3 sequence: CASRSPGLGIGETQYF. DNA of the CDR3: TGTGCCAGCAGGTCACCGGGACTGGGGATAGGTGAGACCCAGTACTTC.

V usage is TRBV20-1 and J usage is TRBJ2-2; unclear D gene. This CDR3 has 14 residues. The germline gives CDR1 DFQATT, CDR2 SNEGSKA (reference sequence). The ends were cut back, 6 bases at V and 0 bases at J, with 11 bases in the middle. The CDR3 DNA sequence: TGCAGTGCCAAGGACCTAACGAACACCGGGGAGCTGTTTTTT. Translation gives CSAKDLTNTGELFF.

This clonotype was picked up a small number of times. The J gene is TRBJ1-2, the V gene TRBV10-3, with a tentative D call TRBD1 (5 bases). This CDR3 has 13 amino acids. The germline gives CDR1 ENHRY, CDR2 SYGVKD. The V and J ends lost 6 bases and 6 bases respectively, with 14 bases between them. CDR3 residues: CAISGDPHNGYTF. The CDR3 DNA is TGTGCCATCAGCGGGGACCCCCACAATGGCTACACCTTC.

The chain employs TRBV10-3 and TRBJ1-1; 7 bases match TRBD1. CDR1 and CDR2 from the germline V gene are ENHRY and SYGVKD. The CDR3 is 14 amino acids. Losses at the gene ends were 5 bases for V and 5 bases for J; bases not matched to a gene: 8. The CDR3 DNA reads TGTGCCATCAGTCGACAGGGTTTGGGAACTGAAGCTTTCTTT. It is translated as CAISRQGLGTEAFF.

The rearrangement joins TRBV12-3 or TRBV12-4 to TRBJ1-5; possible D gene TRBD1, 5 bases. The CDR3 is made up of 14 amino acids. V lost 2 bases to trimming and J lost 3 bases, with 8 bases between them. This CDR3 is CASSLRQPNQPQHF. The CDR3 bases are TGTGCCAGCAGTTTACGACAGCCCAATCAGCCCCAGCATTTT.

This clonotype has just a few counts. The CDR3, as DNA: TGTGCCAGCAGTTACGGGAGTCTCTATGGCTACACCTTC. The encoded protein is CASSYGSLYGYTF. The chain couples TRBV6-2 or TRBV6-3 to TRBJ1-2; no definite D call. Germline values: CDR1 MNHEY, CDR2 SVGEGT. V shed 2 bases and J shed 4 bases, with 8 bases lying between them. There are 13 residues in the CDR3.

The rearrangement links TRBV11-2 to TRBJ1-2; D not certain. Germline assignment: CDR1 SGHAT and CDR2 FQNNGV. The CDR3 is 14 amino acids. Trimming stripped 6 bases from V and 4 bases from J, with 15 bases between. CDR3 bases: TGTGCCAGCAGTGCAACGGGAGACACCTATGGCTACACCTTC. This encodes CASSATGDTYGYTF.

The rearrangement uses TRBV7-9 and TRBJ2-7; D is unresolved. The germline V and J ends were trimmed by 3 bases and 8 bases, with 14 bases remaining between them. The CDR3 has 13 residues. CDR1 is SEHNR and CDR2 is FQNEAQ in the germline V gene (reference sequence). In DNA form, the CDR3 reads TGTGCCAGCAGCTTTTCGCCCTTCATGCAGCAGTACTTC. This encodes CASSFSPFMQQYF.

The chain recombines TRBV12-3 or TRBV12-4 with TRBJ2-3, with 9 bases lining up with TRBD2. This CDR3 has 14 residues. Trimming at V came to 6 bases and at J to 6 bases, leaving 7 bases not matched to a gene. CDR3 sequence (DNA): TGTGCCAGCAGGACCGGGACTAGCTGGGATACGCAGTATTTT. Its protein is CASRTGTSWDTQYF.

The chain is built from TRBV12-3 or TRBV12-4 and TRBJ2-5; D unresolved. V lost 3 bases and J lost 3, with 5 bases in between. This CDR3 is 12 amino acids long. This CDR3 is CASSFGKETQYF. The CDR3 DNA reads as TGTGCCAGCAGTTTTGGGAAAGAGACCCAGTACTTC.

This clonotype was seen ten or more times. This chain uses TRBV7-9 with TRBJ1-5; D ambiguous. Per the germline V gene, CDR1 is SEHNR and CDR2 is FQNEAQ (reference sequence). V was clipped by 0 bases and J by 5 bases, with 5 bases between them. This CDR3 region has 13 residues. In nucleotides, the CDR3 is TGTGCCAGCAGCTTAGCATCTGATCAGCCCCAGCATTTT. Protein: CASSLASDQPQHF.

The rearrangement uses TRBV5-1 and TRBJ1-5, with D possibly being TRBD1 (5 bases). V lost 0 bases and J 2 bases, leaving 18 bases between the germline ends. The length of the CDR3 is 18 residues. Germline V gene lookup returns CDR1 SGHRS and CDR2 YFSETQ. Written as DNA, the CDR3 is TGCGCCAGCAGCTTGGGACCTCGGGGGTGGGAAGGCAATCAGCCCCAGCATTTT. Translated, it gives CASSLGPRGWEGNQPQHF. The variable domain in full, with the rest retrieved from reference TRBV5-1 and TRBJ1-5, is KAGVTQTPRYLIKTRGQQVTLSCSPISGHRSVSWYQQTPGQGLQFLFEYFSETQRNKGNFPGRFSGRQFSNSRSEMNVSTLELGDSALYLCASSLGPRGWEGNQPQHFGDGTRLSIL.

This clonotype showed up just a few times. The chain carries TRBV18 and TRBJ1-2, with D possibly being TRBD1 (6 bases). Trimming removed 4 bases at V and 6 bases at J, with 18 bases between. Germline-derived CDR1 and CDR2 are KGHSH and LQKENI. CDR3 length: 15 amino acids. CDR3 amino acids: CASSLYPGHLDGYTF. The CDR3 coding sequence is TGTGCCAGCTCACTTTATCCGGGACATTTAGATGGCTACACCTTC.